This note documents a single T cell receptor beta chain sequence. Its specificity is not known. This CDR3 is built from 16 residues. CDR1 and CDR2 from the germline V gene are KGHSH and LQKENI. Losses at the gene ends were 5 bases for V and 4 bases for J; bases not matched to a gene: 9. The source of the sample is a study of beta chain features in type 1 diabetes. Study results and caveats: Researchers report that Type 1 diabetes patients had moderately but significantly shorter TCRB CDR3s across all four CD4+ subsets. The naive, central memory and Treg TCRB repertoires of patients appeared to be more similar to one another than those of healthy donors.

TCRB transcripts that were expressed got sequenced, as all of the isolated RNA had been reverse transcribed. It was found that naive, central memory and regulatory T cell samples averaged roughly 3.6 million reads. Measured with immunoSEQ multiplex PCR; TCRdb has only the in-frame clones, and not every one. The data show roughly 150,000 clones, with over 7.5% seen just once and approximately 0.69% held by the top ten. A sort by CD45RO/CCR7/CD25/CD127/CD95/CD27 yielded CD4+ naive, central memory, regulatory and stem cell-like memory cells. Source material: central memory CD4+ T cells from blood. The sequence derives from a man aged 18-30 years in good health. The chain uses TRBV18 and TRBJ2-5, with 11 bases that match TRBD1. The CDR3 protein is CASSSGTGGRGETQYF. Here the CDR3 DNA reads TGTGCCAGCTCATCCGGGACAGGGGGACGGGGAGAGACCCAGTACTTC. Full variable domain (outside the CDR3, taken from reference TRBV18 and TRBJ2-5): NAGVMQNPRHLVRRRGQEARLRCSPMKGHSHVYWYRQLPEEGLKFMVYLQKENIIDESGMPKERFSAEFPKEGPSILRIQQVVRGDSAAYFCASSSGTGGRGETQYFGPGTRLLVL.